This TCR beta chain appears in the sequencing data of a study of cytomegalovirus exposure and HLA in healthy donors. Study-level results: A reported reduction in N-insertions relative to the approximately 640-donor mean was seen in an Asian-associated ancestry cluster in a later analysis.

PCR was performed using 60 Vbeta and 13 Jbeta primers. The repertoire was sequenced with immunoSEQ multiplex PCR; TCRdb's copy has only in-frame clones and lacks some. Of 120,000 to 150,000 clones listed, about three quarters are singletons. J gave up 6 bases and V 5 bases, and 9 bases lay outside the gene matches. This CDR3 region has 15 residues. The germline V gene encodes CDR1 MNHEY and CDR2 SMNVEV (reference sequence). A note on this clone: Antigen unknown.

This clonotype originated in a woman younger than 45 in good health and CMV-seronegative. Sequencing was carried out using PBMCs. The chain is built from TRBV27 and TRBJ2-1, with 8 bases matching TRBD2. CDR3: CASSEGLASSNEQFF. The CDR3 region has the DNA TGTGCCAGCAGTGAAGGACTAGCCAGTAGCAATGAGCAGTTCTTC.